This T cell receptor (beta chain) emerged from a study of T cell responses to AZD1222 COVID-19 vaccine. Regarding this clone: Its antigen remains unknown.

V lost 3 bases and J 2 bases, leaving 14 bases between the germline ends. The length of the CDR3 is 17 residues. Germline CDR1 MDHEN, CDR2 SYDVKM. Clones were sequenced by immunoSEQ multiplex PCR, and TCRdb holds only the in-frame ones, with some missing. The sample shows fewer than 150,000 clones, around 90% of them seen only once. Study-wide points: The study found vaccine-associated CD4 TCRs spanning spike, dominant at 160-218 and 743-854. Seropositivity was recorded at baseline in only a handful of AZD1222 recipients. The study sampled repertoires only after the peak T cell response. Most donors were white British, females outnumbered males, and clonal diversity was possibly underestimated.

Material: peripheral blood, obtained on day 0 of AZD1222 vaccination. The TCR was taken from an adult in good health. The chain is built from TRBV28 and TRBJ1-6, with a tentative D call TRBD1 (5 bases). The CDR3 nucleotides are TGTGCCAGCAGTTTTGGGGTTGGGGCCCCCTATAATTCACCCCTCCACTTT. Translation: CASSFGVGAPYNSPLHF.